One TCR beta chain is described in this entry. Method: immunoSEQ multiplex PCR; TCRdb's copy keeps in-frame clones and lacks some. The table lists approximately 43,000 clones, 88% of them singletons. Germline CDR1 is SGDLS and CDR2 is YYNGEE. The V and J ends lost 4 bases and 3 bases respectively, with 14 bases between them. The CDR3 runs 15 residues. The data stem from a study of T cells in localized non-small cell lung cancer. The sample consisted of peripheral blood, taken before any cancer treatment. The chain has TRBV9 and TRBJ2-1; no definite D call. This clonotype was sampled from a female donor over 55 with stage I squamous cell lung carcinoma. The chain's CDR3 is CASSPQEGFYNEQFF. The CDR3 DNA reads as TGTGCCAGCAGCCCCCAAGAAGGGTTCTACAATGAGCAGTTCTTC.